This T cell receptor beta chain originates from a study of control samples from healthy donors and cancer patients. Some clones are missing from TCRdb's copy, which holds only in-frame ones; the method was immunoSEQ multiplex PCR. This sample has about 150,000 clones, with 75% to 90% found just once. Per germline, CDR1 MGHDK and CDR2 SYGVNS. The V end lost 2 bases, the J end lost 5 bases, and 9 bases lay between the germline ends. The CDR3 has 13 residues. The genes are TRBV25-1 and TRBJ2-5, with a tentative D call TRBD1 (5 bases). The receptor's source is a man younger than 45 in good health. Sequencing input: blood. The CDR3 DNA sequence: TGTGCCAGCAGTGAAAGGGGCCGGGAGACCCAGTACTTC. Protein: CASSERGRETQYF.